The clone carrying this T cell receptor (beta chain) has ten or more counts. Time point in this sample: newly diagnosed GD, antithyroid drugs for less than 3 months. PBMC-derived RNA was used for the TCR library. The patients were enrolled through endocrinology in Xi'an, China. The data derive from a study of regulatory T cells in long-lasting Graves disease. Building of the TCR beta libraries involved iRepertoire HTBI primers and Arm-PCR of CDR3 regions. MiXCR, applied by TCRdb to the multiplex PCR reads, yields one record per CDR3 protein. This table holds around 400,000 distinct CDR3 sequences, 12% found once. Per the germline V gene, CDR1 is LGHDT and CDR2 is YNNKEL (reference sequence). The CDR3 totals 15 residues. V gave up 4 bases and J gave up 5 bases, with 14 bases separating them. This sample also belongs to another study, concerning T cells in Graves' hyperthyroidism and ophthalmopathy.

V usage is TRBV3-1 and J usage is TRBJ2-2, with a tentative D call TRBD1 (6 bases). This specimen consisted of peripheral blood mononuclear cells (PBMCs), obtained at new diagnosis, from a patient treated with antithyroid drugs. The sequence derives from a woman between 18 and 29 years old with Graves disease. The CDR3 loop reads CASSRRDKTTGELFF. CDR3 bases: TGTGCCAGCAGCCGCCGGGACAAAACGACCGGGGAGCTGTTTTTT. The full variable domain, rest sourced from reference TRBV3-1 and TRBJ2-2, is DTAVSQTPKYLVTQMGNDKSIKCEQNLGHDTMYWYKQDSKKFLKIMFSYNNKELIINETVPNRFSPKSPDKAHLNLHINSLELGDSAVYFCASSRRDKTTGELFFGEGSRLTVL.